This TCR beta chain was observed in a study of control samples from healthy donors and cancer patients. TCRdb keeps only in-frame clones here, not all; method: immunoSEQ multiplex PCR. The data contain 150,000 or so clones, approximately 96% of them seen just once; the ten biggest clones take up about 5.6%. Specimen: blood. This sequence originates from a man aged 35-49 years in good health.

In DNA form, the CDR3 reads TGTGCCAGCAGCCTCGGGGAGGGGGGATACAATGAGCAGTTCTTC. Amino acid sequence: CASSLGEGGYNEQFF. The V call is TRBV6-5, the J call TRBJ2-1; possibly TRBD2 for D (7 bases). Deletions cut 6 bases from V and 4 bases from J, with 16 bases between. The CDR3 runs 15 residues. Looked up from germline, CDR1 is MNHEY and CDR2 is SVGAGI.